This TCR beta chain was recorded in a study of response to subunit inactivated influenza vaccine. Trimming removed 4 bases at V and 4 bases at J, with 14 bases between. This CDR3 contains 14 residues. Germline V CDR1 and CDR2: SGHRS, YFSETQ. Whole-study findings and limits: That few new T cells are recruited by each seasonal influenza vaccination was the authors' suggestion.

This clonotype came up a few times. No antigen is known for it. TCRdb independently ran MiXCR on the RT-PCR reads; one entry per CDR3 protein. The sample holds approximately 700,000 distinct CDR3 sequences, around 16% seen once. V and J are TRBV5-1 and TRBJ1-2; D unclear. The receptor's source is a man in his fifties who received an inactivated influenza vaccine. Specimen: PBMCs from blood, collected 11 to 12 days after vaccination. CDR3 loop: CASSPEAVSYGYTF. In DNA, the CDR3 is TGCGCCAGCAGCCCGGAGGCAGTCAGCTATGGCTACACCTTC.